This section outlines one T cell receptor (beta chain) sequence together with its context. Per the original methods: It was from reference gene primer amplification that nucleated cell counts were estimated. The table came from immunoSEQ multiplex PCR; TCRdb's copy has only in-frame clones and leaves some out. The V and J calls and clone size come from that table; D and trimming were worked out from the DNA. The sample comprises 200,000 to 300,000 clones, just under 90% of which are singletons, and roughly 3.6% rests with the top ten. CDR3 length equals 15 residues. J gave up 5 bases and V 0 bases, and 3 bases lay outside the gene matches. Germline lookup yields CDR1 ENHRY and CDR2 SYGVKD. The data stem from a study of blood T cell repertoires in COVID-19. Turning to the study itself: Acute-phase and convalescent COVID-19 samples originated in the United States, Italy and Spain. PBMCs, B-cell-depleted T cells, or T cells were the source of the cDNA or gDNA that made up the material.

This TCR was sampled from a middle-aged woman with acute or convalescent COVID-19. The V gene is TRBV10-3, the J gene TRBJ2-5; TRBD2 agrees at 10 bases. The sample consisted of peripheral blood. The CDR3 sequence: CAISESSGGAETQYF. CDR3 bases: TGTGCCATCAGTGAGTCAAGCGGGGGGGCGGAGACCCAGTACTTC.